This T cell receptor (beta chain) was recorded in a study of blood T cell repertoires in COVID-19. Study as a whole: COVID-19 samples from acute and convalescent phases originated in the United States, Italy and Spain. T cells, B-cell-depleted T cells, or PBMCs provided the cDNA or gDNA that served as material.

As originally analysed: Nucleated cell number was recorded as an estimate derived from reference gene primer amplification. Clones were read by immunoSEQ multiplex PCR, and TCRdb kept only the in-frame ones, dropping some. That table furnishes V, J and clone size, whereas the DNA furnished D and trimming. Among 250,000 to 300,000 clones listed, approximately 90% were seen once. This CDR3 comprises 16 residues. The germline V gene has CDR1 SGHVS and CDR2 FQNEAQ. V lost 5 bases, J lost 3 bases, and 10 bases stayed unmatched. This clone was observed a few times. Seattle patient enrollment occurred during active infection, with longitudinal follow-up thereafter.

The receptor's source is a woman in her forties or fifties with COVID-19, enrolled during active disease. Sequences were obtained from peripheral blood. The chain uses TRBV7-8 and TRBJ1-5, with 7 bases lining up with TRBD1. This CDR3 reads CASSRTGQNPNQPQHF. DNA for the CDR3: TGTGCCAGCAGCCGGACAGGACAAAACCCCAATCAGCCCCAGCATTTT.